The 10 T cell receptor beta chains below come from one sample, sequenced in a study of cytomegalovirus exposure and HLA in healthy donors. 13 Jbeta primers and 60 Vbeta primers were used for the PCR. Clones were sequenced by immunoSEQ multiplex PCR, and TCRdb holds only the in-frame ones, with some missing. The sample holds around 100,000 clones, 79% seen once. The sample was PBMCs. Receptors originate from a woman in her thirties or forties in good health and CMV-seronegative.

This clone was recorded once. This chain uses TRBV5-8 with TRBJ1-2, with 7 bases lining up with TRBD1. The CDR3 totals 17 residues. Trimming removed 2 bases from V and 1 base from J; junction bases left unmatched: 11. CDR1 and CDR2 (germline): SGHTS, YDEGEE. CDR3: CASSLKGTVLFNYGYTF. The CDR3 coding sequence is TGTGCCAGCAGCTTAAAGGGGACAGTTCTTTTTAACTATGGCTACACCTTC. The whole variable domain, filled in from reference TRBV5-8 and TRBJ1-2, reads EAGVTQSPTHLIKTRGQQATLRCSPISGHTSVYWYQQALGLGLQFLLWYDEGEERNRGNFPPRFSGRQFPNYSSELNVNALELEDSALYLCASSLKGTVLFNYGYTFGSGTRLTVV.

V and J are TRBV2 and TRBJ1-1, with D perhaps matching TRBD1 (6 bases). The CDR3 contains 14 residues. Deletions cut 7 bases from V and 0 bases from J, with 12 bases between. CDR1 and CDR2 (germline): SNHLY, FYNNEI. CDR3 in DNA: TGTGCCAGCACTGGGGGACAAATGAACACTGAAGCTTTCTTT. It specifies CASTGGQMNTEAFF.

The genes are TRBV2 and TRBJ1-4; 8 nucleotides align to TRBD1. The V gene's germline CDR1 is SNHLY and CDR2 FYNNEI. Trimming cost V 6 bases and J 8 bases; bases outside gene matches: 17. The CDR3 consists of 17 residues. The DNA for the CDR3 is TGTGCCAGCAGCGGAGGGACAGGACTTACATCTTGGGAAAAACTGTTTTTT. Its translation: CASSGGTGLTSWEKLFF.

The V and J genes are TRBV28 and TRBJ1-1; 9 nucleotides match TRBD1. V shed 1 base and J 4 bases; nucleotides not matched to a gene: 7. CDR3 length equals 16 residues. CDR1 and CDR2 (germline): MDHEN, SYDVKM. CDR3 residues: CASSLSGTGLGTEAFF. The CDR3 nucleotides are TGTGCCAGCAGTTTATCCGGGACAGGGCTGGGCACTGAAGCTTTCTTT. Supplemented by reference TRBV28 and TRBJ1-1, the full variable domain reads DVKVTQSSRYLVKRTGEKVFLECVQDMDHENMFWYRQDPGLGLRLIYFSYDVKMKEKGDIPEGYSVSREKKERFSLILESASTNQTSMYLCASSLSGTGLGTEAFFGQGTRLTVV.

The J gene is TRBJ1-5, the V gene TRBV2, with 7 positions matching TRBD1. The germline CDR1 and CDR2 sequences are SNHLY and FYNNEI. CDR3 length: 16 residues. V dropped 2 bases and J dropped 6; count of bases not matched to a gene: 10. Here the CDR3 reads CASSEKSPTGVQPQHF. CDR3 DNA: TGTGCCAGCAGTGAAAAAAGCCCAACAGGGGTTCAGCCCCAGCATTTT.

The chain has TRBV30 and TRBJ1-1, with 7 bases aligning to TRBD1. V lost 1 base, J lost 1 base, and 3 bases stayed unmatched. CDR1 is GTSNPN, CDR2 SVGIG, per germline (reference sequence). The CDR3 has 14 amino acids. The CDR3 protein is CAWSGQGGNTEAFF. CDR3 DNA: TGTGCCTGGAGTGGTCAGGGGGGGAACACTGAAGCTTTCTTT.

In this sample, this clone turned up a few times. The chain carries TRBV20-1 and TRBJ1-1; D possibly corresponds to TRBD1 (5 bases). The V gene's germline CDR1 is DFQATT and CDR2 SNEGSKA (reference sequence). Trimming left V 6 bases short and J 6 bases short, with 11 bases between. The length of the CDR3 is 11 residues. The CDR3 bases are TGCAGTGCCGCTAGGGGTCCTGAAGCTTTCTTT. Its protein product is CSAARGPEAFF.

J is TRBJ2-1 and V is TRBV7-2, with 7 bases matching TRBD2. The CDR3 runs 15 residues. V dropped 1 base and J dropped 2; count of bases not matched to a gene: 2. Germline values: CDR1 SGHTA, CDR2 FQGNSA. CDR3 in amino acids: CASSLGRGTYNEQFF. In DNA, the CDR3 is TGTGCCAGCAGCTTAGGGCGGGGGACCTACAATGAGCAGTTCTTC.

This clone was observed a single time. The gene calls are TRBV2 and TRBJ1-2; TRBD1 aligns across 10 bases. After removal of 7 bases from V and 7 bases from J, the junction contained 6 bases not matched to a gene. The CDR3 runs to 13 residues. The germline CDR1 and CDR2 sequences are SNHLY and FYNNEI. Here the CDR3 DNA reads TGTGCCAGCATGTGGACAGGGGGATTTGGCTACACCTTC. Its protein is CASMWTGGFGYTF.

V and J are TRBV28 and TRBJ2-7; 8 nucleotides match TRBD1. Trimming at V came to 5 bases and at J to 0 bases, leaving 18 bases not matched to a gene. CDR3 length: 19 residues. The germline gives CDR1 MDHEN, CDR2 SYDVKM. The CDR3, as DNA: TGTGCCAGCAGTCCCCAGCCGGGACAGGATTCACCCAGCTCCTACGAGCAGTACTTC. Amino acid sequence: CASSPQPGQDSPSSYEQYF.